The rows below give T cell receptor beta chains drawn from one sample of a study of blood T cell repertoires in COVID-19. Sequenced by immunoSEQ multiplex PCR; TCRdb stores in-frame clones only, minus some. The data hold tens of thousands of clones, with around 90% observed a single time. Sequencing was done on a sample of peripheral blood. These receptors all come from a human donor in a cohort sampled during active COVID-19. The CDR3 runs from the conserved cysteine through the conserved F or W. Fields, in order: V gene, J gene, clone size, CDR3 protein. Some rows mark clone size as missing; the rest say once, few, many or name a class of expanded clone.

TRBV6-2/TRBV6-3	TRBJ1-1	NA	CASSTDRVNTEAFF
TRBV28	TRBJ2-2	NA	CASSRGTSGRARNTGELFF
TRBV5-6	TRBJ1-1	NA	CASSTPRGQRTEAFF
TRBV28	TRBJ1-1	NA	CASSFGQGVDTEAFF
TRBV10-3	TRBJ1-2	NA	CAISSGTGDGYTF
TRBV7-9	TRBJ1-5	NA	CASSLGREGNNQPQHF
TRBV7-2	TRBJ1-4	NA	CASSSQGAGEKLFF
TRBV6-2/TRBV6-3	TRBJ2-1	NA	CASSGQGVYNEQFF
TRBV5-1	TRBJ1-1	NA	CASSLRTGGERTEAFF
TRBV7-9	TRBJ1-1	NA	CASSLAGGETTEAFF
TRBV9	TRBJ2-3	NA	CASSVSPGTGVDTQYF
TRBV5-4	TRBJ1-1	NA	CAAQVDSNTEAFF
TRBV29-1	TRBJ1-1	NA	CSVDSSEYPPQF
TRBV6-5	TRBJ2-1	NA	CASSPTSGGADEQFF
TRBV11-2	TRBJ2-2	once	CASSLDPAGPLTGELFF
TRBV18	TRBJ2-7	NA	CASSPTGVSYEQYF
TRBV4-2	TRBJ2-1	few	CASSQDHSSPNEQFF
TRBV7-3	TRBJ2-5	NA	CASSYGQDGETQYF
TRBV5-4	TRBJ2-2	once	CASSWFDRGHTGELFF
TRBV6-2/TRBV6-3	TRBJ2-7	NA	CASSYSMGLPYF
TRBV15	TRBJ1-1	NA	CATSDGGRGAWTEAFF
TRBV28	TRBJ1-1	NA	CASTSTGWKTEAFF
TRBV7-2	TRBJ2-4	NA	CASSLALGLSQGNIQYF
TRBV19	TRBJ2-3	NA	CAIRRTDTQYF
TRBV10-3	TRBJ2-2	NA	CAIRQPPPNTGELFF
TRBV4-1	TRBJ2-1	few	CASSQTTLAGGREQFF
TRBV5-1	TRBJ2-2	NA	CASSLAMGTTGELFF
TRBV28	TRBJ2-1	NA	CASSFERGGDEQFF
TRBV6-5	TRBJ2-7	NA	CASSWDRGQGEQYF
TRBV11-2	TRBJ2-1	NA	CASSSCDGLARFNEQFF
TRBV7-2	TRBJ2-1	NA	CASSSGRGSYNEQFF
TRBV7-9	TRBJ2-2	NA	CASSRIRTGANTGELFF
TRBV28	TRBJ2-3	NA	CASKGQGQIDTQYF
TRBV7-9	TRBJ2-2	NA	CASSLQSGELFF
TRBV7-9	TRBJ2-1	once	CASCEQGAENEQFF
TRBV6-6	TRBJ1-1	NA	CASSSGGTEAFF
TRBV18	TRBJ1-5	once	CASSPNTGNQPQHF
TRBV12-3/TRBV12-4	TRBJ1-1	NA	CASRPERNTEAFF
TRBV5-1	TRBJ1-1	NA	CASSLEGGHLNTEAFF
TRBV28	TRBJ2-7	NA	CASRTISQGPLYEQYF
TRBV9	TRBJ1-2	NA	CASSVMSSTFLGYTF
TRBV5-1	TRBJ1-2	once	CASSLGQGRSYTF
TRBV19	TRBJ2-5	NA	CASRGDFQETQYF
TRBV4-1	TRBJ2-1	NA	CASSPWDRGPSYNEQFF
TRBV29-1	TRBJ2-3	NA	CSVLPVTGDTQYF
TRBV28	TRBJ1-5	NA	CASSFPRARSEPQHF
TRBV21-1	TRBJ2-3	NA	CASSKYTKYDTDTQYF
TRBV28	TRBJ2-4	NA	CASSLRGNIQYF
TRBV6-8	TRBJ1-1	NA	CASSRDQNTEAFF
TRBV5-1	TRBJ2-1	NA	CASSFDGTGGHNEQFF
TRBV19	TRBJ1-3	once	CASSRSTGFPSGNTIYF
TRBV6-2/TRBV6-3	TRBJ1-1	NA	CASSPQGTTEAFF
TRBV24-1	TRBJ2-2	NA	CATSDFLGGSNTGELFF
TRBV6-6	TRBJ1-2	NA	CASSQQGPYGYTF
TRBV5-6	TRBJ2-2	once	CASSFPGHHPNTGELFF
TRBV4-3	TRBJ1-3	once	CASSQNPLSSGNTIYF
TRBV5-1	TRBJ2-2	NA	CASTDRAPGELFF
TRBV2	TRBJ2-3	NA	CAIKWDRWRTDTQYF
TRBV18	TRBJ2-1	NA	CASSRDFNEQFF